The 20 T cell receptor beta chains below come from one sample, sequenced in a study of T cell responses to AZD1222 COVID-19 vaccine. Libraries were prepared by immunoSEQ multiplex PCR; TCRdb keeps only in-frame clonotypes and omits some of them. The data contain 90,000 to 150,000 clones, 70% to 90% of them singletons. This specimen was peripheral blood, taken on day 0 of AZD1222 vaccination. The receptors come from an adult in good health.

The chain has TRBV4-1 and TRBJ1-6; D is unresolved. V gave up 0 bases and J gave up 10 bases, with 19 bases separating them. The CDR3 has 17 residues. The germline V gene encodes CDR1 MGHRA and CDR2 YSYEKL. CDR3 protein: CASSQDLGPPSGSPLHF. CDR3 in DNA: TGCGCCAGCAGCCAAGATCTAGGACCGCCAAGCGGGTCACCCCTCCACTTT.

This chain connects TRBV5-4 to TRBJ1-2, with TRBD1 as a possible D gene (5 bases). The CDR3 length is 13 residues. Looked up from germline, CDR1 is SGHNT and CDR2 is YYREEE (reference sequence). Trimming stripped 6 bases from V and 2 bases from J, with 11 bases between. CDR3 coding DNA: TGTGCCAGCACCGCAGGGAGGAACTATGGCTACACCTTC. Protein product: CASTAGRNYGYTF.

This chain uses TRBV27 with TRBJ2-7; TRBD1 matches 7 bases. The CDR3 is 14 residues long. Germline trimming cut 3 bases from V and 8 bases from J; bases unmatched to any gene: 10. Germline CDR1 MNHEY, CDR2 SMNVEV (reference sequence). CDR3 sequence: CASSFDRVDDKQYF. CDR3 nucleotide sequence: TGTGCCAGCAGTTTCGACAGGGTGGACGATAAGCAGTACTTC.

The chain combines TRBV19 with TRBJ2-1; 8 nucleotides line up with TRBD2. J was trimmed by 9 bases and V by 7 bases; bases with no gene match: 17. The CDR3 length is 16 residues. CDR1 is LNHDA, CDR2 SQIVND, per germline (reference sequence). CDR3 protein: CASTLSSGSVSGEQFF. CDR3 DNA sequence: TGTGCCAGTACTCTTTCAAGCGGGAGCGTGTCGGGTGAGCAGTTCTTC.

This rearrangement joins TRBV6-2 or TRBV6-3 to TRBJ1-6, with D unclear. The CDR3 totals 13 residues. The germline CDR1 and CDR2 sequences are MNHEY and SVGEGT. With 4 bases removed from V and 6 bases from J, the gap between germline ends came to 7 bases. The CDR3 spells CASSFGLNSPLHF. The CDR3 DNA reads as TGTGCCAGCAGTTTCGGGCTTAATTCACCCCTCCACTTT.

CDR3 protein: CASSGGQGNEQFF. The CDR3 DNA is TGTGCCAGCAGCGGTGGACAGGGCAATGAGCAGTTCTTC. The chain recombines TRBV9 with TRBJ2-1; 8 bases map to TRBD1. The CDR3 is 13 amino acids. V shed 3 bases and J 6 bases; nucleotides not matched to a gene: 2. CDR1 and CDR2 (germline): SGDLS, YYNGEE.

This chain links TRBV6-5 with TRBJ2-7, with D possibly matching TRBD1 (6 bases). Trimming took off 6 bases at V and 1 base at J, with 10 bases between the two ends. The germline V gene has CDR1 MNHEY and CDR2 SVGAGI. The CDR3 is 13 residues long. The CDR3 nucleotides are TGTGCCAGCAGCTTCGGACAGTCCTACGAGCAGTACTTC. Translating gives CASSFGQSYEQYF.

The chain carries TRBV6-5 and TRBJ2-1, with 7 bases aligning to TRBD1. V dropped 5 bases and J dropped 8; count of bases not matched to a gene: 9. This CDR3 spans 14 amino acids. Germline loops: CDR1 MNHEY, CDR2 SVGAGI. The CDR3 region is CASSPRTGTDEQFF. The CDR3 region has the DNA TGTGCCAGCAGTCCCCGGACAGGTACGGATGAGCAGTTCTTC.

This chain joins TRBV13 and TRBJ2-7; 13 bases map to TRBD2. The CDR3 contains 18 residues. J gave up 2 bases and V 4 bases, and 11 bases lay outside the gene matches. Germline V gives CDR1 PRHDT, CDR2 FYEKMQ (reference sequence). The CDR3 bases are TGTGCCAGCAGCTCAACCCTATCCGGGACTAGCGGGGCCTACGAGCAGTACTTC. This gives the protein CASSSTLSGTSGAYEQYF. Together with reference TRBV13 and TRBJ2-7, the CDR3 gives the full variable domain: AAGVIQSPRHLIKEKRETATLKCYPIPRHDTVYWYQQGPGQDPQFLISFYEKMQSDKGSIPDRFSAQQFSDYHSELNMSSLELGDSALYFCASSSTLSGTSGAYEQYFGPGTRLTVT.

The sample holds a few counts of this clone. V is TRBV28 and J is TRBJ1-5; D gene uncertain. The germline V gene has CDR1 MDHEN and CDR2 SYDVKM. V lost 2 bases, J lost 4 bases, and 3 bases lay in between. The CDR3 totals 12 residues. The CDR3 spells CASSLRNQPQHF. Here the CDR3 DNA reads TGTGCCAGCAGTTTACGGAATCAGCCCCAGCATTTT. Supplemented by reference TRBV28 and TRBJ1-5, the full variable domain reads DVKVTQSSRYLVKRTGEKVFLECVQDMDHENMFWYRQDPGLGLRLIYFSYDVKMKEKGDIPEGYSVSREKKERFSLILESASTNQTSMYLCASSLRNQPQHFGDGTRLSIL.

The chain joins TRBV30 to TRBJ1-5; 7 bases align to TRBD1. Germline V lookup: CDR1 GTSNPN, CDR2 SVGIG (reference sequence). CDR3 length: 14 residues. Trimming cost V 4 bases and J 2 bases; bases outside gene matches: 5. CDR3 region: CAWTLGQGNQPQHF. Written as DNA, the CDR3 is TGTGCCTGGACCCTAGGACAGGGCAATCAGCCCCAGCATTTT.

The chain has TRBV9 and TRBJ2-1; no clear D gene. Between the trimmed V and J ends, which lost 3 bases and 4 bases, there was a span of 11 bases. The germline V gene has CDR1 SGDLS and CDR2 YYNGEE. The CDR3 spans 14 residues. The CDR3 is CASSGAVGYNEQFF. CDR3 nucleotide sequence: TGTGCCAGCAGCGGCGCGGTGGGGTACAATGAGCAGTTCTTC.

This clone was recorded a few times. The chain uses TRBV19 and TRBJ1-5, with D unresolved. V dropped 4 bases and J dropped 3 bases, with 13 bases sitting between them. The CDR3 is 15 amino acids. Per the germline V gene, CDR1 is LNHDA and CDR2 is SQIVND (reference sequence). CDR3 nucleotides: TGTGCCAGTAGTAGCGGGGAGGGAAACAATCAGCCCCAGCATTTT. This codes for CASSSGEGNNQPQHF.

The rearrangement uses TRBV7-2 and TRBJ1-5; possibly TRBD1 for D (5 bases). This CDR3 comprises 13 residues. V lost 5 bases and J lost 8, with 13 bases in between. The V gene's germline CDR1 is SGHTA and CDR2 FQGNSA. CDR3 in amino acids: CASSQTVGEPQHF. The CDR3 nucleotides are TGTGCCAGCAGCCAAACAGTGGGGGAGCCCCAGCATTTT.

CDR3 nucleotides: TGTGCCAGCAGCAGGACAGGGGGCGAAAAACTGTTTTTT. Translated, it gives CASSRTGGEKLFF. The chain recombines TRBV6-5 with TRBJ1-4; 11 bases agree with TRBD1. CDR1 is MNHEY and CDR2 is SVGAGI in the germline V gene. This CDR3 spans 13 amino acids. V lost 6 bases to trimming and J lost 8 bases; unmatched junction nucleotides: 2.

The CDR3 loop is CASSLEGGSYGYTF. For the CDR3, the DNA is TGTGCCAGCAGCCTTGAGGGTGGGTCCTATGGCTACACCTTC. The J gene is TRBJ1-2, the V gene TRBV3-1 (or the pseudogene TRBV3-2); unclear D gene. The germline gives CDR1 LGHDT, CDR2 YNNKEL (reference sequence). The V and J ends lost 4 bases and 4 bases respectively, with 13 bases between them. The CDR3 runs 14 residues.

The rearrangement links TRBV6-2 or TRBV6-3 to TRBJ2-1; D is uncertain. Trimming removed 1 base from V and 9 bases from J, with 10 bases in between. CDR3 length: 13 amino acids. Per germline, CDR1 MNHEY and CDR2 SVGEGT. This chain's CDR3 is CASSYWRTGEQFF. The CDR3 nucleotides read TGTGCCAGCAGTTACTGGCGCACGGGTGAGCAGTTCTTC.

J is TRBJ1-5 and V is TRBV2; 8 bases fit TRBD1. Looked up from germline, CDR1 is SNHLY and CDR2 is FYNNEI. The CDR3 loop spans 17 amino acids. With 5 bases clipped from V and 1 base from J, the junction kept 10 bases outside the gene matches. The CDR3 loop reads CASSWGQAKRSNQPQHF. Written as DNA, the CDR3 is TGTGCCAGCAGTTGGGGACAGGCAAAGCGGAGCAATCAGCCCCAGCATTTT.

The chain links TRBV5-1 to TRBJ2-3; no firm D call. Per germline, CDR1 SGHRS and CDR2 YFSETQ. V dropped 0 bases and J dropped 0 bases, with 14 bases sitting between them. The CDR3 is 17 amino acids. As DNA, the CDR3 is TGCGCCAGCAGCTTGGATCTGACGAGCCCTAGCACAGATACGCAGTATTTT. Translated: CASSLDLTSPSTDTQYF.

This clone was recorded many times. The CDR3 bases are TGTGCCTGGAATATATTGCGTCACTATGGCTACACCTTC. Its translation is CAWNILRHYGYTF. The chain has TRBV30 and TRBJ1-2; D gene unclear. CDR1 GTSNPN and CDR2 SVGIG come from the germline V gene (reference sequence). The CDR3 spans 13 residues. V lost 4 bases, J lost 3 bases, and 12 bases lay in between. Filled out from reference TRBV30 and TRBJ1-2, the complete variable domain reads SQTIHQWPATLVQPVGSPLSLECTVEGTSNPNLYWYRQAAGRGLQLLFYSVGIGQISSEVPQNLSASRPQDRQFILSSKKLLLSDSGFYLCAWNILRHYGYTFGSGTRLTVV.